These 25 T cell receptor beta chains share one sample of origin, sequenced in a study of high-grade serous ovarian cancer treatment subgroups. Tumor samples were obtained before definitive surgery or chemotherapy. Produced via immunoSEQ multiplex PCR; TCRdb's table is partial and in-frame only. The repertoire has about 5,200 clones, 80% of them found once; the top ten carry roughly 9%. Material for sequencing was tumor tissue. The source is a human donor with high-grade serous ovarian cancer.

This chain joins TRBV6-1 and TRBJ1-2; tentative D call: TRBD1 (6 bases). The ends were cut back, 0 bases at V and 3 bases at J, with 14 bases in the middle. Germline values: CDR1 MNHNS, CDR2 SASEGT. This CDR3 comprises 16 residues. CDR3 amino acids: CASSEARVGAHYGYTF. In DNA form, the CDR3 reads TGTGCCAGCAGTGAAGCGCGAGTGGGGGCGCACTATGGCTACACCTTC.

The rearrangement joins TRBV19 to TRBJ1-3, with TRBD1 as a possible D gene (6 bases). V lost 5 bases, J lost 14 bases, and 22 bases lay in between. Germline loops: CDR1 LNHDA, CDR2 SQIVND (reference sequence). The CDR3 contains 14 residues. The CDR3 is CASSPSRDTLALYF. The CDR3 nucleotides read TGTGCCAGTAGTCCATCCCGGGACACGCTTGCCTTATATTTT.

The V gene is TRBV2, the J gene TRBJ2-1, with TRBD1 matching 9 bases. CDR1 and CDR2 (germline): SNHLY, FYNNEI. V was pared by 11 bases and J by 8 bases, with 19 bases of the junction left unmatched. The CDR3 length is 16 residues. CDR3 nucleotides: TGTGCCCAACAATACGAGGCGGACAGGGGTAAAGATGAGCAGTTCTTC. Protein product: CAQQYEADRGKDEQFF.

The rearrangement joins TRBV18 to TRBJ2-2, with TRBD1 identical over 7 bases. Germline CDR1 reads KGHSH; CDR2 reads LQKENI. The V gene end was trimmed by 2 bases and the J gene end by 6 bases; junction bases not matched to a gene: 6. The CDR3 is 15 residues long. The DNA of the CDR3 is TGTGCCAGCTCACCATCGAAGGGGGCCCCCGGGGAGCTGTTTTTT. Translation: CASSPSKGAPGELFF.

A single count supports this clone. J is TRBJ1-1 and V is TRBV5-1, with D tentatively TRBD1 (5 bases). V was pared by 0 bases and J by 11 bases, with 11 bases between. The CDR3 has 12 residues. The germline V gene has CDR1 SGHRS and CDR2 YFSETQ. The CDR3 region has the DNA TGCGCCAGCAGCTTGGACAAGGGGTTGGCTTTCTTT. Protein: CASSLDKGLAFF.

The rearrangement links TRBV5-1 to TRBJ2-2; D gene uncertain. CDR1 is SGHRS, CDR2 YFSETQ, per germline. CDR3 length: 14 amino acids. Between the trimmed V and J ends, which lost 6 bases and 1 base, there was a span of 10 bases. Here the CDR3 reads CASKDTRNTGELFF. The DNA for the CDR3 is TGCGCCAGCAAGGATACCAGGAACACCGGGGAGCTGTTTTTT.

This clone showed up just a few times. The J gene is TRBJ1-1, the V gene TRBV30; no clear D gene. The CDR3 totals 12 residues. The germline V gene encodes CDR1 GTSNPN and CDR2 SVGIG (reference sequence). With 4 bases removed from V and 1 base from J, the gap between germline ends came to 7 bases. In DNA, the CDR3 is TGTGCCTGGAAGGCAGGGAACACTGAAGCTTTCTTT. It translates to CAWKAGNTEAFF.

The chain couples TRBV7-3 to TRBJ1-2; D perhaps matches TRBD1 (5 bases). The CDR3 spans 13 residues. The germline V and J ends were trimmed by 6 bases and 8 bases, with 16 bases remaining between them. The germline V gene has CDR1 SGHTA and CDR2 FQGTGA. The CDR3 DNA reads TGTGCCAGCAGTTGGGGGGAGACGGGAGGCTACACCTTC. This encodes CASSWGETGGYTF.

The chain recombines TRBV2 with TRBJ2-3; the D gene is possibly TRBD2 (5 bases). The length of the CDR3 is 16 residues. Germline assignment: CDR1 SNHLY and CDR2 FYNNEI. With 4 bases removed from V and 1 base from J, the gap between germline ends came to 15 bases. The CDR3 sequence: CASSGTSGWGTDTQYF. The DNA for the CDR3 is TGTGCCAGCAGTGGGACTTCGGGTTGGGGCACAGATACGCAGTATTTT.

V usage is TRBV7-9 and J usage is TRBJ2-7; no clear D. Germline CDR1 reads SEHNR; CDR2 reads FQNEAQ (reference sequence). Trimming left V 3 bases short and J 2 bases short, with 11 bases between. The CDR3 totals 14 residues. The CDR3 protein is CASSFLPGPYEQYF. The CDR3 DNA reads as TGTGCCAGCAGCTTCCTTCCCGGACCCTACGAGCAGTACTTC.

This chain uses TRBV5-1 with TRBJ1-6, with unresolved D. CDR3 length: 15 amino acids. The germline CDR1 and CDR2 sequences are SGHRS and YFSETQ. Trimming took 0 bases from V and 10 from J, leaving 14 bases between them. CDR3 sequence: CASSLVGRARSPLHF. The DNA for the CDR3 is TGCGCCAGCAGCTTGGTCGGGAGGGCTCGCTCACCCCTCCACTTT.

The genes are TRBV6-5 and TRBJ2-7; D might be TRBD1 or TRBD2, each matching 5 bases. The ends were cut back, 4 bases at V and 0 bases at J, with 7 bases in the middle. This CDR3 comprises 13 residues. From germline, CDR1 is MNHEY and CDR2 SVGAGI. The CDR3 DNA is TGTGCCAGCAGTTGGGGGTCCTCCTACGAGCAGTACTTC. As protein: CASSWGSSYEQYF.

V usage is TRBV2 and J usage is TRBJ1-6; tentative D call: TRBD1 (5 bases). The germline V and J ends were trimmed by 1 base and 6 bases, with 10 bases remaining between them. The CDR3 has 15 residues. CDR1 is SNHLY and CDR2 is FYNNEI in the germline V gene. CDR3 nucleotides: TGTGCCAGCAGTGAAGATTGGGGCTCTAATTCACCCCTCCACTTT. Encoded protein: CASSEDWGSNSPLHF.

The V and J genes are TRBV5-1 and TRBJ2-3, with D perhaps matching TRBD1 (6 bases). The CDR3 length is 14 residues. The germline V gene encodes CDR1 SGHRS and CDR2 YFSETQ. V was cut by 7 bases and J by 2 bases, with 14 bases left in between. The DNA for the CDR3 is TGCGCCAGCGGGGGAGACAGGCTCACAGATACGCAGTATTTT. It is translated as CASGGDRLTDTQYF.

V gene TRBV30 combines with J gene TRBJ2-7, with D uncertain. CDR1 is GTSNPN, CDR2 SVGIG, per germline (reference sequence). Deletions cut 2 bases from V and 1 base from J, with 6 bases between. This CDR3 region has 12 residues. Written as DNA, the CDR3 is TGTGCCTGGAGTATTGCGTCCTACGAGCAGTACTTC. Protein product: CAWSIASYEQYF.

This clone was counted a few times. Other DNA sequences in the sample encode the same CDR3. The chain links TRBV10-2 to TRBJ1-5; D possibly corresponds to TRBD1 (5 bases). Germline V gives CDR1 WSHSY, CDR2 SAAADI. Trimming took off 2 bases at V and 7 bases at J, with 9 bases between the two ends. The CDR3 has 13 residues. The CDR3 sequence: CASSEGARQPQHF. The CDR3, as DNA: TGCGCCAGCAGTGAGGGGGCAAGACAGCCCCAGCATTTT.

V is TRBV5-6 and J is TRBJ2-1; possibly TRBD1 for D (5 bases). This CDR3 has 13 amino acids. Per the germline V gene, CDR1 is SGHDT and CDR2 is YYEEEE. V shed 2 bases and J shed 9 bases, with 12 bases lying between them. The CDR3 here is CASSFHRQGEQFF. The CDR3 DNA reads as TGTGCCAGCAGCTTCCATCGCCAGGGTGAGCAGTTCTTC.

The V call is TRBV7-9, the J call TRBJ1-4; the D is unclear. Germline V gene sequence: CDR1 SEHNR, CDR2 FQNEAQ (reference sequence). Trimming pared 2 bases from V and 0 bases from J, leaving 16 bases between. The CDR3 spans 18 residues. CDR3 region: CASSLHGQIGPTNEKLFF. The CDR3 DNA reads as TGTGCCAGCAGCTTACACGGGCAGATAGGCCCAACTAATGAAAAACTGTTTTTT. The whole variable domain, filled in from reference TRBV7-9 and TRBJ1-4, reads DTGVSQNPRHKITKRGQNVTFRCDPISEHNRLYWYRQTLGQGPEFLTYFQNEAQLEKSRLLSDRFSAERPKGSFSTLEIQRTEQGDSAMYLCASSLHGQIGPTNEKLFFGSGTQLSVL.

The chain uses TRBV6-6 and TRBJ2-1; 9 positions agree with TRBD2. Germline CDR1 and CDR2: MNHNY and SVGAGI (reference sequence). With V trimmed by 3 bases and J by 7 bases, 7 bases remained unmatched. This CDR3 contains 15 residues. CDR3 sequence reads: CASSYQLAGYNEQFF. CDR3 in DNA: TGTGCCAGCAGTTATCAACTAGCGGGTTATAATGAGCAGTTCTTC.

This chain joins TRBV10-1 and TRBJ2-5, with D possibly matching TRBD1 (5 bases). This CDR3 is built from 15 residues. Per germline, CDR1 WNHNN and CDR2 SYGVQD (reference sequence). The V end was cut by 4 bases, the J end by 2 bases, with 14 bases between. CDR3 amino acids: CASSARDGLQETQYF. The CDR3 region has the DNA TGCGCCAGCAGTGCCAGGGATGGCTTGCAAGAGACCCAGTACTTC.

This clone was observed a handful of times. This chain connects TRBV2 to TRBJ1-4; D gene unclear. The V gene lost 0 bases and the J gene lost 0 bases, with 17 bases spanning the gap. The germline CDR1 and CDR2 sequences are SNHLY and FYNNEI. The CDR3 has 19 amino acids. The CDR3 DNA is TGTGCCAGCAGTGAAGCGCTTCGGGAAAACTACGCAACTAATGAAAAACTGTTTTTT. Protein sequence: CASSEALRENYATNEKLFF.

This rearrangement joins TRBV7-2 to TRBJ2-4, with D possibly matching TRBD2 (6 bases). The germline gives CDR1 SGHTA, CDR2 FQGNSA. V lost 2 bases to trimming and J lost 2 bases, with 7 bases between them. CDR3 length equals 14 residues. CDR3 amino acids: CASSLRGTKNIQYF. For the CDR3, the DNA is TGTGCCAGCAGCTTACGGGGGACCAAAAACATTCAGTACTTC.

This sequence joins TRBV10-3 and TRBJ1-3; D ambiguous. The CDR3 totals 18 residues. V was clipped by 0 bases and J by 4 bases, with 19 bases between them. Germline V gives CDR1 ENHRY, CDR2 SYGVKD. The DNA of the CDR3 is TGTGCCATCAGTGAGTCGAATACCGGGTCCTCCGTGGGAAACACCATATATTTT. Translation gives CAISESNTGSSVGNTIYF.

The chain carries TRBV6-1 and TRBJ1-1; 8 bases map to TRBD1. V was pared by 7 bases and J by 4 bases, with 11 bases of the junction left unmatched. Germline V gene data show CDR1 as MNHNS and CDR2 as SASEGT. CDR3 length: 15 amino acids. CDR3 in DNA: TGTGCCAGCACCCGGACAGGGTGGGGTGCCACTGAAGCTTTCTTT. Its protein is CASTRTGWGATEAFF.

The chain is built from TRBV30 and TRBJ2-1, with TRBD2 identical over 8 bases. Germline V gene lookup returns CDR1 GTSNPN and CDR2 SVGIG (reference sequence). CDR3 length equals 13 residues. The trim removed 2 bases at V and 8 bases at J, leaving 5 bases unmatched. The CDR3 here is CAWSWAGGDEQFF. The CDR3, as DNA: TGTGCCTGGAGTTGGGCGGGGGGCGATGAGCAGTTCTTC.